The rows below give T cell receptor beta chains drawn from one sample of a study of blood T cell repertoires in COVID-19. Profiling relied on immunoSEQ multiplex PCR, and the TCRdb table lists in-frame clones only, not all of them. Of about 42,000 clones in the sample, nearly 90% were seen once. The sample consisted of peripheral blood. The receptors here all came from a human donor in a cohort sampled during active COVID-19. Both conserved end residues are part of each CDR3. Fields, in order: V gene, clone size, D gene, J gene, CDR3 protein, CDR3 DNA. D genes are given only for firm matches. Expanded clones get a size class; other rows say once, few or many, or leave the size out.

>TRBV19|once|NA|TRBJ2-2
CASSSPGTSNTGELFF
TGTGCCAGTAGTTCCCCAGGAACTTCGAACACCGGGGAGCTGTTTTTT
>TRBV25-1|NA|TRBD1|TRBJ2-7
CASGGQGLYEQYF
TGTGCCAGCGGGGGACAGGGACTCTACGAGCAGTACTTC
>TRBV29-1|NA|NA|TRBJ1-3
CSVALSGRAGNTIYF
TGCAGCGTTGCCCTTTCGGGCAGGGCTGGAAACACCATATATTTT
>TRBV5-4|NA|TRBD2|TRBJ2-3
CASSSGLAGGRTDTQYF
TGTGCCAGCAGCTCAGGACTAGCGGGGGGCCGCACAGATACGCAGTATTTT
>TRBV24-1|NA|TRBD1|TRBJ1-1
CATSTGTAEAFF
TGTGCCACCAGTACGGGGACAGCTGAAGCTTTCTTT
>TRBV28|once|NA|TRBJ1-1
CASSYSGTKNTEAFF
TGTGCCAGCAGTTACTCCGGGACAAAGAACACTGAAGCTTTCTTT
>TRBV19|NA|TRBD1|TRBJ1-1
CASRTPGGTEAFF
TGTGCCAGTAGGACACCAGGGGGCACTGAAGCTTTCTTT
>TRBV7-9|NA|TRBD2|TRBJ2-7
CASSQGLAGEQYF
TGTGCCAGCAGTCAGGGACTAGCGGGGGAGCAGTACTTC
>TRBV27|NA|NA|TRBJ1-1
CASSQERGIGAEAFF
TGTGCCAGCAGCCAAGAACGGGGTATTGGCGCTGAAGCTTTCTTT
>TRBV19|few|NA|TRBJ1-5
CASNRQDQPQHF
TGTGCCAGTAATCGGCAGGATCAGCCCCAGCATTTT
>TRBV30|once|NA|TRBJ1-2
CAWTRSYGVHYTF
TGTGCCTGGACCAGGTCCTACGGCGTCCACTACACCTTC
>TRBV5-1|NA|NA|TRBJ2-3
CASSLVGATDTQYF
TGCGCCAGCAGCTTGGTCGGAGCCACAGATACGCAGTATTTT
>TRBV4-2|NA|TRBD2|TRBJ2-3
CASSQGGGALTDTQYF
TGTGCCAGCAGCCAAGGGGGGGGAGCTTTAACCGATACGCAGTATTTT
>TRBV13|NA|TRBD2|TRBJ2-5
CASSLNPRGGLETQYF
TGTGCCAGCAGCTTAAACCCGCGGGGGGGCCTAGAGACCCAGTACTTC
>TRBV18|NA|NA|TRBJ2-3
CASSIGQRATDTQYF
TGTGCCAGCTCAATAGGACAGAGAGCCACAGATACGCAGTATTTT
>TRBV25-1|NA|NA|TRBJ1-2
CASSEGGYGYTF
TGTGCCAGCAGTGAGGGGGGCTATGGCTACACCTTC
>TRBV7-2|NA|TRBD1|TRBJ1-1
CASRDRDRGNTEAFF
TGTGCCAGCAGGGATCGGGACAGGGGGAACACTGAAGCTTTCTTT
>TRBV7-8|medium-sized|NA|TRBJ2-3
CASSGGEGGSSTDTQYF
TGTGCCAGCAGCGGAGGCGAAGGGGGATCTAGCACAGATACGCAGTATTTT
>TRBV4-2|NA|TRBD1|TRBJ2-3
CASSFGQGDTDTQYF
TGTGCCAGCAGTTTTGGACAGGGGGACACAGATACGCAGTATTTT
>TRBV7-8|few|NA|TRBJ1-1
CASRLTGNTEAFF
TGTGCCAGCAGACTGACGGGGAACACTGAAGCTTTCTTT
>TRBV27|NA|NA|TRBJ1-2
CASSLGWQGNYGYTF
TGTGCCAGCAGTCTCGGATGGCAGGGGAACTATGGCTACACCTTC
>TRBV6-2/TRBV6-3|once|TRBD2|TRBJ2-1
CASSSKRGAGTSEQFF
TGTGCCAGCAGTAGCAAGCGGGGGGCAGGGACTAGTGAGCAGTTCTTC
>TRBV11-3|NA|TRBD2|TRBJ2-3
CASSLAAGGPTDTQYF
TGTGCCAGCAGCTTAGCCGCGGGGGGGCCCACAGATACGCAGTATTTT
>TRBV19|NA|NA|TRBJ1-5
CASNGGAFFNQPQHF
TGTGCCAGTAATGGCGGCGCTTTTTTCAATCAGCCCCAGCATTTT
>TRBV5-6|NA|TRBD1|TRBJ1-1
CASTYRTGGRNTEAFF
TGTGCCAGCACCTACCGGACAGGGGGCCGGAACACTGAAGCTTTCTTT
>TRBV27|medium-sized|TRBD1|TRBJ1-2
CASSYMRLGQGAMGYTF
TGTGCCAGCAGTTACATGCGGCTCGGACAGGGGGCAATGGGCTACACCTTC
>TRBV6-5|NA|TRBD2|TRBJ2-2
CASSPGTRTGELFF
TGTGCCAGCAGCCCCGGGACTAGGACCGGGGAGCTGTTTTTT
>TRBV5-1|NA|TRBD1|TRBJ2-2
CASSSGQGRGTGELFF
TGCGCCAGCAGCTCGGGACAGGGACGAGGAACCGGGGAGCTGTTTTTT
>TRBV5-1|NA|NA|TRBJ1-6
CASSLANAGRNSPLHF
TGCGCCAGCAGCTTGGCCAATGCGGGCAGGAACTCACCCCTCCACTTT
>TRBV27|NA|TRBD1|TRBJ2-7
CASRKQGSHYEQYF
TGTGCCAGCAGAAAACAGGGGTCCCACTACGAGCAGTACTTC
>TRBV6-6|NA|TRBD1|TRBJ2-2
CASSPPGQGLSGELFF
TGTGCCAGCAGTCCCCCGGGACAGGGCTTATCCGGGGAGCTGTTTTTT
>TRBV5-1|NA|TRBD1|TRBJ1-5
CASSLGQGPNQPQHF
TGCGCCAGCAGCTTGGGACAGGGGCCGAATCAGCCCCAGCATTTT
>TRBV29-1|NA|NA|TRBJ1-5
CSVTEGVGNQPQHF
TGCAGCGTCACAGAGGGGGTAGGCAATCAGCCCCAGCATTTT
>TRBV2|NA|TRBD2|TRBJ2-3
CASRAGGGTDTQYF
TGTGCCAGCCGAGCGGGGGGAGGGACAGATACGCAGTATTTT
>TRBV27|NA|NA|TRBJ2-7
CASSLRGDTYEQYF
TGTGCCAGCAGTTTAAGGGGCGATACCTACGAGCAGTACTTC
>TRBV5-1|NA|TRBD1|TRBJ1-2
CASSLVGQGKGYGYTF
TGCGCCAGCAGCTTGGTGGGACAGGGCAAGGGCTATGGCTACACCTTC
>TRBV7-4|NA|NA|TRBJ2-1
CASSLMQGYNEQFF
TGTGCCAGCAGCTTAATGCAGGGGTACAATGAGCAGTTCTTC
>TRBV7-9|few|NA|TRBJ2-1
CASSADGFQNREQFF
TGTGCCAGCAGCGCTGACGGATTCCAAAACAGGGAGCAGTTCTTC
>TRBV11-2|NA|NA|TRBJ1-6
CASSPQNSPLHF
TGTGCCAGCAGCCCGCAGAACTCACCCCTCCACTTT
>TRBV4-2|NA|NA|TRBJ1-6
CASSQDLGTPNSPLHF
TGTGCCAGCAGCCAAGATCTCGGGACACCTAATTCACCCCTCCACTTT
>TRBV9|NA|TRBD2|TRBJ2-1
CASSFYRDYQSSYNEQFF
TGTGCCAGCAGCTTCTACCGGGACTACCAGAGCTCCTACAATGAGCAGTTCTTC
>TRBV30|NA|TRBD1|TRBJ1-1
CAGEQGAELGTEAFF
TGTGCCGGGGAACAGGGGGCTGAATTGGGCACTGAAGCTTTCTTT
>TRBV2|once|NA|TRBJ2-2
CASGRIQGGELFF
TGTGCCAGCGGGAGAATACAGGGAGGGGAGCTGTTTTTT
>TRBV7-9|NA|NA|TRBJ1-2
CASSGRGRGYGYTF
TGTGCCAGTTCCGGGCGGGGGCGCGGCTATGGCTACACCTTC
>TRBV5-4|NA|TRBD1|TRBJ1-4
CASSLDGTGGFSFNEKLFF
TGTGCCAGCAGCTTGGACGGGACAGGGGGTTTCTCCTTTAATGAAAAACTGTTTTTT
>TRBV5-1|few|NA|TRBJ2-3
CASSLVVYTDTQYF
TGCGCCAGCAGCTTGGTCGTTTACACAGATACGCAGTATTTT
>TRBV30|NA|NA|TRBJ1-2
CAWSGRGDYGYTF
TGTGCCTGGAGTGGTCGGGGGGACTATGGCTACACCTTC
>TRBV6-1|NA|NA|TRBJ1-2
CASSEVSTGNYGYTF
TGTGCCAGCAGTGAAGTGTCTACAGGGAACTATGGCTACACCTTC
>TRBV5-5|NA|NA|TRBJ1-5
CASSLELFASNQPQHF
TGTGCCAGCAGCTTGGAGCTGTTCGCGAGCAATCAGCCCCAGCATTTT
>TRBV5-8|NA|NA|TRBJ2-5
CASNQVDKETQYF
TGTGCCAGCAACCAAGTAGATAAAGAGACCCAGTACTTC
>TRBV7-7|NA|NA|TRBJ2-5
CASSLALGQETQYF
TGTGCTAGCAGCTTAGCTCTAGGTCAAGAGACCCAGTACTTC
>TRBV11-2|medium-sized|TRBD2|TRBJ2-7
CASSLEGTSGVGYEQYF
TGTGCCAGCAGCTTAGAAGGCACTAGCGGGGTTGGGTACGAGCAGTACTTC
>TRBV7-8|NA|NA|TRBJ1-4
CASSLGGRGWEKLFF
TGTGCCAGCAGCTTAGGTGGCAGGGGATGGGAAAAACTGTTTTTT
>TRBV5-4|NA|TRBD1|TRBJ1-3
CASSLGGSSGNTIYF
TGTGCCAGCAGCTTAGGGGGCAGCTCTGGAAACACCATATATTTT
>TRBV4-2|NA|TRBD2|TRBJ2-1
CASSQILLLAGGYNEQFF
TGTGCCAGCAGCCAAATCCTTTTACTAGCGGGGGGCTACAATGAGCAGTTCTTC
>TRBV4-1|few|NA|TRBJ1-5
CASSQGDYSNQPQHF
TGCGCCAGCAGCCAAGGAGACTATAGCAATCAGCCCCAGCATTTT
>TRBV12-3/TRBV12-4|NA|NA|TRBJ2-5
CASSSPSEGTQYF
TGTGCCAGCAGTTCTCCTAGCGAGGGGACCCAGTACTTC
>TRBV19|NA|TRBD2|TRBJ2-3
CASSIIAGVSDTQYF
TGTGCCAGTAGTATAATAGCGGGGGTCTCAGATACGCAGTATTTT
>TRBV9|NA|NA|TRBJ1-2
CASSLRINYGYTF
TGTGCCAGCAGCCTCAGGATTAACTATGGCTACACCTTC
>TRBV15|once|NA|TRBJ1-2
CATSRDSPLDRELEGYTF
TGTGCCACCAGCAGAGATTCCCCTCTTGACCGGGAGCTAGAAGGCTACACCTTC